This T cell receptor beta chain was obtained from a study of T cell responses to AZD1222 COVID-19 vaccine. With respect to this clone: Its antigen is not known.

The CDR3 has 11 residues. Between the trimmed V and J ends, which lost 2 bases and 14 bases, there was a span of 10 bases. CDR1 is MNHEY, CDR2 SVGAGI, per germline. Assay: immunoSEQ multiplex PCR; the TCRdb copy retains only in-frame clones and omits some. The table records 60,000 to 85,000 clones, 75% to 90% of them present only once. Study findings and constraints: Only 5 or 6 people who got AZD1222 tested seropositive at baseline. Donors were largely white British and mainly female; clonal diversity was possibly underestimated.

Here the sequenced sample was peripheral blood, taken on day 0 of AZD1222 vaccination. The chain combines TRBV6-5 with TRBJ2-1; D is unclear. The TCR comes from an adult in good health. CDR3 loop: CASSYVGLEFF. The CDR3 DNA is TGTGCCAGCAGTTACGTAGGTCTCGAGTTCTTC.